This TCR beta chain was recorded in a study of cytomegalovirus exposure and HLA in healthy donors. Study overall: Early released data comprised 80 million to 90 million unique TCRs from HLA-typed donors.

The study ran its PCR with 60 Vbeta and 13 Jbeta primers. Generated by immunoSEQ multiplex PCR, the TCRdb table keeps only in-frame clones and is missing some. This table holds 130,000 or so clones, roughly 80% found once. Looked up from germline, CDR1 is MNHEY and CDR2 is SMNVEV (reference sequence). This CDR3 has 13 amino acids. Trimming left V 1 base short and J 6 bases short, with 8 bases between. Points from the study as a whole: Whilst most TCR sequences proved rare, a subset of public TCRs occurred across many donors. Clonal expansion, a later analysis showed, was greater in HLA-associated TCR beta chains than in equally common others. In a later analysis, a genetic analysis reported fewer productive-TCR N-insertions in an Asian-associated ancestry cluster than the cohort average.

A note on this clone: What it binds is unknown.

This TCR was sampled from a man between 25 and 39 years old in good health and CMV-seronegative. Source material: PBMCs. The chain carries TRBV27 and TRBJ2-3; maybe TRBD2 (5 bases). The CDR3 region is CASSLFGVDTQYF. CDR3 coding DNA: TGTGCCAGCAGTTTATTCGGGGTGGATACGCAGTATTTT.